Reported below is one T cell receptor beta chain. The target antigen is unknown. The data were obtained in a study of healthy donors' naive CD4 and CD8 T cells. Findings of the study overall: Reportedly, most V and J gene segments showed naive CD4+ versus CD8+ bias. Homeostatic proliferation of naive T cells was not examined as a bias source.

A linear amplification protocol produced the TCR libraries from around 0.55 ug of total RNA. TCRdb processed the reads anew with MiXCR; each CDR3 protein has one entry. Of roughly 200,000 distinct CDR3 sequences in the sample, 74% were seen once. Naive T cells were sorted: CD4+CD8-CD45RO-CD45RA+ for CD4+, CD8+CD4-CD45RA+CD27bright for CD8+. The origin of this receptor is a pool of human donors in good health; the sample pools cells from several healthy donors. The sequencing sample was made of naive CD4+ and CD8+ T cells sorted from blood, pooled from several donors.

The CDR3: CASSYAPDSPLHF. The CDR3 coding sequence is TGTGCCAGCAGTTACGCACCTGATTCACCCCTCCACTTT. V usage is TRBV6-5 and J usage is TRBJ1-6, with D uncertain. This CDR3 is 13 amino acids long. Germline CDR1 is MNHEY and CDR2 is SVGAGI. The ends were cut back, 2 bases at V and 8 bases at J, with 7 bases in the middle.